These T cell receptor beta chains were read from a single sample in a study of cytomegalovirus exposure and HLA in healthy donors. The assay was immunoSEQ multiplex PCR, and TCRdb's table has in-frame clones only and misses some. The sample carries 150,000 or so clones, roughly 73% recorded once. Sequences were obtained from PBMCs. The receptors originated from a middle-aged man in good health and CMV-seronegative. Both conserved end residues are part of each CDR3. D genes are given only for firm matches. A row's size may be missing; if present it is once, few, many or a size class.

TRBD2,14,TRBJ2-7,-,TRBV19,CASSIGGGPYEQYF,TGTGCCAGTAGTATTGGGGGGGGACCCTACGAGCAGTACTTC
-,13,TRBJ1-2,-,TRBV6-5,CASTREPPGGYTF,TGTGCCAGCACGCGGGAGCCCCCCGGTGGCTACACCTTC
-,15,TRBJ2-7,-,TRBV10-2,CASSETGSNSYEQYF,TGCGCCAGCAGTGAAACGGGAAGTAACTCCTACGAGCAGTACTTC
-,15,TRBJ2-1,few,TRBV7-6,CASSSTGGFYNEQFF,TGTGCCAGCAGCTCAACAGGTGGATTCTACAATGAGCAGTTCTTC
TRBD1,14,TRBJ2-7,-,TRBV6-1,CASSERDRAYEQYF,TGTGCCAGCAGTGAAAGGGACAGGGCCTACGAGCAGTACTTC
TRBD1,16,TRBJ1-2,few,TRBV4-2,CASSQQQDRGDYGYTF,TGTGCCAGCAGCCAACAACAGGACAGGGGGGACTATGGCTACACCTTC
TRBD1,15,TRBJ1-2,many,TRBV6-1,CASSEMAGGQYGYTF,TGTGCCAGCAGTGAAATGGCAGGGGGCCAGTATGGCTACACCTTC
TRBD1,16,TRBJ1-6,-,TRBV15,CATSRGERQGDSPLHF,TGTGCCACCAGCAGAGGAGAGAGACAGGGGGATTCACCCCTCCACTTT
-,13,TRBJ2-1,-,TRBV9,CASSVGGGNEQFF,TGTGCCAGCAGCGTAGGAGGGGGCAATGAGCAGTTCTTC
TRBD2,16,TRBJ2-3,-,TRBV5-1,CASSLAERGGTDTQYF,TGCGCCAGCAGCTTGGCGGAGCGGGGGGGCACAGATACGCAGTATTTT